This T cell receptor (beta chain) was captured by sequencing in a study of blood T cell repertoires in COVID-19. Background on the study: COVID-19 samples from acute and convalescent phases originated in the United States, Italy and Spain. Sources were T cells, B-cell-depleted T cells, or PBMCs; the material itself was cDNA or gDNA.

The data were produced by immunoSEQ multiplex PCR, yet TCRdb's version contains in-frame clones alone and is incomplete. Of about 160,000 clones listed, 89% are singletons. The CDR3 extends over 14 amino acids. With 3 bases clipped from V and 10 bases from J, the junction kept 11 bases outside the gene matches. Germline V gene lookup returns CDR1 LGHDT and CDR2 YNNKEL (reference sequence). The rearrangement uses TRBV3-1 (or the pseudogene TRBV3-2) and TRBJ1-1; TRBD1 matches 7 bases. The specimen sequenced was peripheral blood. This clonotype was sampled from a man aged 60 to 75 with acute or convalescent COVID-19. The CDR3 sequence: CASSHQGTSGGAFF. CDR3 DNA: TGTGCCAGCAGCCACCAAGGGACTTCAGGGGGAGCTTTCTTT.